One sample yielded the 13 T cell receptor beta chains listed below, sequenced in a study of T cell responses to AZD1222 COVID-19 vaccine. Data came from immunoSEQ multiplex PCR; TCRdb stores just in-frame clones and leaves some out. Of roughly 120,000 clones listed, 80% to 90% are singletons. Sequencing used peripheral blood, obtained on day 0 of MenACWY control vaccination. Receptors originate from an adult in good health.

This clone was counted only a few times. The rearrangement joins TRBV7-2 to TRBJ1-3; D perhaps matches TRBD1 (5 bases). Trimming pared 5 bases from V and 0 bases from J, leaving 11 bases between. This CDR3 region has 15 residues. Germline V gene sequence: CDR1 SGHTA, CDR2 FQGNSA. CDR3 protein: CASSERQTSGNTIYF. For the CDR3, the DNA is TGTGCCAGCAGCGAACGACAGACCTCTGGAAACACCATATATTTT.

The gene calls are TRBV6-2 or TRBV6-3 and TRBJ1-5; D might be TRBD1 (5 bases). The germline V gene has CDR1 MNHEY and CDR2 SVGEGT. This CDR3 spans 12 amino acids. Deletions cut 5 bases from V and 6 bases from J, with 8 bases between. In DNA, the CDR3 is TGTGCCAGCAGTGGGACTTTTCAGCCCCAGCATTTT. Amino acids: CASSGTFQPQHF.

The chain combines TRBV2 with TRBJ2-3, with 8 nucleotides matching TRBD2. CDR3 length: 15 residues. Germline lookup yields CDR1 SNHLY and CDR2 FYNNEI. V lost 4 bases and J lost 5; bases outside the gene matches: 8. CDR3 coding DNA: TGTGCCAGCAGTGGGTCGGGGGGGCCTGGAGATACGCAGTATTTT. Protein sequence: CASSGSGGPGDTQYF.

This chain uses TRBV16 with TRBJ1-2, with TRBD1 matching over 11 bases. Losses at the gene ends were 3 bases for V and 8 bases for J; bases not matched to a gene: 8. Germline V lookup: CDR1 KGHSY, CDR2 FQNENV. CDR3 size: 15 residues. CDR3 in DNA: TGTGCCAGCAGCCAGTTGGACAGGGGGCAAGGGGGCTACACCTTC. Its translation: CASSQLDRGQGGYTF.

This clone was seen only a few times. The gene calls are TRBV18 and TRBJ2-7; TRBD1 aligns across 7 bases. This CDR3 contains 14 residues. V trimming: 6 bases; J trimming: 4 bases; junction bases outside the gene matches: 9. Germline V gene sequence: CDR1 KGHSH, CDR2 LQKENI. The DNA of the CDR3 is TGTGCCAGCTCGCTAGGGACAGCTTATTACGAGCAGTACTTC. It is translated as CASSLGTAYYEQYF. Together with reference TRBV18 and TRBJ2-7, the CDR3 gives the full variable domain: NAGVMQNPRHLVRRRGQEARLRCSPMKGHSHVYWYRQLPEEGLKFMVYLQKENIIDESGMPKERFSAEFPKEGPSILRIQQVVRGDSAAYFCASSLGTAYYEQYFGPGTRLTVT.

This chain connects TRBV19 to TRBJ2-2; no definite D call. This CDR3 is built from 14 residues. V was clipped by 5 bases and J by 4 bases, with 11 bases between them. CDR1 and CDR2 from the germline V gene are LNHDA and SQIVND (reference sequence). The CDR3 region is CASSEQRGTGELFF. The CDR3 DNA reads TGTGCCAGTAGTGAGCAGCGAGGCACCGGGGAGCTGTTTTTT.

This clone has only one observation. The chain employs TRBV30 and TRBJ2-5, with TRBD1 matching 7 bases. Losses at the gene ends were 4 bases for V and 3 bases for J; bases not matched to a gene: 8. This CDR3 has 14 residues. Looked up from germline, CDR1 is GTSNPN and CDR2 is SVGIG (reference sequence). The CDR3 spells CAWTKTGREETQYF. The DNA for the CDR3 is TGTGCCTGGACTAAGACAGGGAGAGAAGAGACCCAGTACTTC. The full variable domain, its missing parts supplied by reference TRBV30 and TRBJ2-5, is SQTIHQWPATLVQPVGSPLSLECTVEGTSNPNLYWYRQAAGRGLQLLFYSVGIGQISSEVPQNLSASRPQDRQFILSSKKLLLSDSGFYLCAWTKTGREETQYFGPGTRLLVL.

CDR3 loop: CASSLAASGSGGTDTQYF. The CDR3 DNA is TGTGCCAGCAGCCTAGCCGCATCGGGTAGCGGCGGCACAGATACGCAGTATTTT. The chain is built from TRBV4-2 and TRBJ2-3, with D tentatively TRBD2 (6 bases). The CDR3 extends over 18 amino acids. The V gene's germline CDR1 is LGHNA and CDR2 YNFKEQ. Trimming cost V 4 bases and J 1 base, with 21 bases left between them.

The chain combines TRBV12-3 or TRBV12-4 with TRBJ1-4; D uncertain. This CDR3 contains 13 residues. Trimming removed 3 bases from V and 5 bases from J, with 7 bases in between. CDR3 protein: CASSFGRNEKLFF. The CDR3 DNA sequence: TGTGCCAGCAGTTTCGGGCGGAATGAAAAACTGTTTTTT.

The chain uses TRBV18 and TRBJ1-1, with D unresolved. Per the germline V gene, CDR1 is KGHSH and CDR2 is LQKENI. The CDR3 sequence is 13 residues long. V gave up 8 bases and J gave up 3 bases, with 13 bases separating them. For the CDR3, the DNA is TGTGCCAGCCGGTTGAGGGTCGACACTGAAGCTTTCTTT. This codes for CASRLRVDTEAFF.

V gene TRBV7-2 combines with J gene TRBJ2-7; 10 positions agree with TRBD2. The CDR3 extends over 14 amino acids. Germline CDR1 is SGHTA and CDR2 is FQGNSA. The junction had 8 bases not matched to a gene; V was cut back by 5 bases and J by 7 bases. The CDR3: CASSPRLAGQEQYF. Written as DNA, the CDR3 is TGTGCCAGCAGCCCCAGACTAGCGGGTCAGGAGCAGTACTTC.

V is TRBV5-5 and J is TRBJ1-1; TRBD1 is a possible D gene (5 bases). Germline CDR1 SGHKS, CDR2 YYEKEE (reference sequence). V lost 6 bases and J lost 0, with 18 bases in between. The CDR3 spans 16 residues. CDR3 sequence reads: CASIQTVSFMNTEAFF. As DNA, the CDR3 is TGTGCCAGCATCCAGACAGTCTCCTTTATGAACACTGAAGCTTTCTTT.

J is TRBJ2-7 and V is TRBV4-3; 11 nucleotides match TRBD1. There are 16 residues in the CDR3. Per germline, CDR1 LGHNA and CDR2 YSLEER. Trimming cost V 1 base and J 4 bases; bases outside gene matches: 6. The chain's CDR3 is CASSQAWTGGQYEQYF. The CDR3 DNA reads TGCGCCAGCAGCCAAGCGTGGACAGGGGGCCAGTACGAGCAGTACTTC.